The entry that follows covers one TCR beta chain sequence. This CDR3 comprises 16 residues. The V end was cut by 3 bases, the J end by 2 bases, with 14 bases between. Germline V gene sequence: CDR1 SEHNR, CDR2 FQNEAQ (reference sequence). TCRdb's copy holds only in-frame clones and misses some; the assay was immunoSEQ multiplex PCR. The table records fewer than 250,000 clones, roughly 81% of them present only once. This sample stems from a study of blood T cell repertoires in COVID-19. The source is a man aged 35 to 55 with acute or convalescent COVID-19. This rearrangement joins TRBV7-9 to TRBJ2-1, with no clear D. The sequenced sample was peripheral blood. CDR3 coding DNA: TGTGCCAGCAGCTTTCCTGGAGTCTCACCCTACAATGAGCAGTTCTTC. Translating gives CASSFPGVSPYNEQFF.